This TCR beta chain was documented in a study of T cell changes during pregnancy in multiple sclerosis. Some clones are missing from TCRdb's copy, which holds only in-frame ones; the method was immunoSEQ multiplex PCR. The sample contains tens of thousands of clones, about nine tenths of which appear only once. The V gene's germline CDR1 is SEHNR and CDR2 FQNEAQ (reference sequence). V gave up 5 bases and J gave up 7 bases; unmatched junction bases: 7. The CDR3 is 14 amino acids. This TCR came from a female donor with multiple sclerosis, enrolled in a pregnancy study. The input for sequencing was peripheral blood, taken after pregnancy. The rearrangement joins TRBV7-9 to TRBJ1-4; 7 positions match TRBD1. Here the CDR3 DNA reads TGTGCCAGCAGCCTCGGACAGGCTGGTGAAAAACTGTTTTTT. Its translation is CASSLGQAGEKLFF.